This TCR beta chain comes out of a study of vaccination and CD4 T cells after COVID-19. Study context: The study drew post-COVID samples a median around 100 days after diagnosis (range 35 to 161).

The CDR3 has 16 amino acids. The germline V gene has CDR1 SEHNR and CDR2 FQNEAQ (reference sequence). Germline trimming cut 0 bases from V and 1 base from J; bases unmatched to any gene: 4. The treatment denotes: roughly 11-day PBMC culture with coronavirus spike peptide pools or control peptides (ViraFEST assay). Culture of 2 million to 2.5 million PBMCs per well took place with about 9.1 IU/ml IL-2 and 9 to 10 ug/ml peptide pools. As for this clonotype: Antigen unknown.

The Oncomine TCR Beta short-read assay was applied to DNA of cultured CD4+ T cells. TCRdb re-analysed the PCR reads in MiXCR, keeping a single row per CDR3 protein. Of some 19,000 distinct CDR3 sequences listed, 45% to 60% are singletons. The rearrangement uses TRBV7-9 and TRBJ2-3, with 7 bases fitting TRBD1. The material sequenced was CD4+ T cells from blood, cultured in vitro. The clonotype comes from a human donor who had recovered from COVID-19. CDR3 nucleotide sequence: TGTGCCAGCAGCTTAGCGCGTACAGGGGGCACAGATACGCAGTATTTT. Residues: CASSLARTGGTDTQYF.